Listed here are 10 T cell receptor beta chains from one sample, sequenced in a study of cytomegalovirus exposure and HLA in healthy donors. Both 60 Vbeta primers and 13 Jbeta primers went into the PCR. The protocol was immunoSEQ multiplex PCR, while the TCRdb copy is restricted to in-frame clones and leaves out a portion. Of some 120,000 clones in the sample, 9.5% were seen once. The sequenced sample was PBMCs. Every receptor here comes from a man aged 25-45 years in good health and CMV-seronegative.

This clone has just a few counts. The chain uses TRBV2 and TRBJ1-4; D not resolved. V lost 0 bases and J lost 8, with 16 bases in between. Per the germline V gene, CDR1 is SNHLY and CDR2 is FYNNEI. This CDR3 is built from 16 residues. The CDR3 bases are TGTGCCAGCAGTGAAGCGGAGCGGTCCCCCGAGGAAAAACTGTTTTTT. Translating it yields CASSEAERSPEEKLFF. The full variable domain, completed using reference TRBV2 and TRBJ1-4, is EPEVTQTPSHQVTQMGQEVILRCVPISNHLYFYWYRQILGQKVEFLVSFYNNEISEKSEIFDDQFSVERPDGSNFTLKIRSTKLEDSAMYFCASSEAERSPEEKLFFGSGTQLSVL.

The chain recombines TRBV7-9 with TRBJ1-2; TRBD1 might be the D (5 bases). Deletions cut 5 bases from V and 0 bases from J, with 13 bases between. Germline V lookup: CDR1 SEHNR, CDR2 FQNEAQ (reference sequence). This CDR3 has 15 residues. CDR3 sequence (DNA): TGTGCCAGCAGCATACCGACAGATACTAACTATGGCTACACCTTC. Translating it yields CASSIPTDTNYGYTF.

The sample holds a few counts of this clone. CDR3 sequence (DNA): TGTGCCAGCAGAGCCGGGACAGCCTCCTACGAGCAGTACTTC. It is translated as CASRAGTASYEQYF. This sequence joins TRBV6-5 and TRBJ2-7, with 7 bases lining up with TRBD1. The germline V gene has CDR1 MNHEY and CDR2 SVGAGI. The length of the CDR3 is 14 residues. With 6 bases clipped from V and 0 bases from J, the junction kept 5 bases outside the gene matches.

The genes are TRBV9 and TRBJ2-7, with TRBD1 matching over 8 bases. The CDR3 extends over 15 amino acids. With 0 bases clipped from V and 2 bases from J, the junction kept 4 bases outside the gene matches. Germline-derived CDR1 and CDR2 are SGDLS and YYNGEE. In nucleotides, the CDR3 is TGTGCCAGCAGCGTAGGGCCAGGGGGCCCCTACGAGCAGTACTTC. As protein: CASSVGPGGPYEQYF.

The chain recombines TRBV7-2 with TRBJ1-4; D is ambiguous. Between the trimmed V and J ends, which lost 5 bases and 10 bases, there was a span of 11 bases. Germline CDR1 is SGHTA and CDR2 is FQGNSA. There are 12 residues in the CDR3. The CDR3 region is CASSLSIGKLFF. In nucleotides, the CDR3 is TGTGCCAGCAGCCTCTCAATCGGAAAACTGTTTTTT.

This clone has more than one count but fewer than ten. V and J are TRBV9 and TRBJ1-1; D call uncertain. V was shortened by 5 bases and J by 4 bases, with 15 bases between the two germline ends. The CDR3 spans 14 residues. Germline CDR1 SGDLS, CDR2 YYNGEE. This CDR3 reads CASSFTPGSTEAFF. CDR3 sequence (DNA): TGTGCCAGCAGTTTCACCCCGGGGTCCACTGAAGCTTTCTTT.

J is TRBJ2-1 and V is TRBV6-5, with 7 bases identical to TRBD1. The CDR3 has 12 amino acids. Germline loops: CDR1 MNHEY, CDR2 SVGAGI. The V gene end was trimmed by 7 bases and the J gene end by 10 bases; junction bases not matched to a gene: 7. CDR3 amino acids: CASNKDRNEQFF. CDR3 sequence (DNA): TGTGCCAGCAACAAGGACAGGAACGAGCAGTTCTTC.

This clone was detected only a few times. The chain links TRBV5-8 to TRBJ2-6; 7 bases are shared with TRBD1. Germline assignment: CDR1 SGHTS and CDR2 YDEGEE. The CDR3 spans 19 residues. Trimming at V came to 3 bases and at J to 0 bases, leaving 12 bases not matched to a gene. This CDR3 is CASSSGTVRFNSGANVLTF. CDR3 in DNA: TGTGCCAGCAGCTCCGGGACAGTTCGATTTAACTCTGGGGCCAACGTCCTGACTTTC.

The chain combines TRBV5-3 with TRBJ1-2; no reliable D call. TRBV5-3 is sorted into the ORF group, with uncertain function. The CDR3 runs 18 residues. V lost 3 bases and J 5 bases, leaving 26 bases between the germline ends. Here the CDR3 DNA reads TGTGCCAGAAGCTCTGAGGGCCGACTACCGTCGGGCCGTTATGGCTACACCTTC. It specifies CARSSEGRLPSGRYGYTF.

In its sample, this clone was seen a few times. V is TRBV7-2 and J is TRBJ2-2, with unresolved D. In germline, CDR1 is SGHTA, CDR2 FQGNSA. The CDR3 spans 16 residues. V was shortened by 2 bases and J by 0 bases, with 10 bases between the two germline ends. The CDR3 spells CASSLIGTANTGELFF. The CDR3 nucleotides are TGTGCCAGCAGCTTAATTGGAACAGCGAACACCGGGGAGCTGTTTTTT.